This T cell receptor (beta chain) was observed in a study of persistence of HIV-infected CD4 T cells. About this clone: Its specificity is not known.

An overlapping HIV-1 Gag peptide pool stimulated these cells at approximately 1 ug/peptide/mL. Sorting selected CD4+ T cells upregulating both CD40 ligand and CD69. Before stimulation, PBMCs underwent CD8+ T cell depletion. The libraries were made with immunoSEQ version 4 in survey mode. The protocol was immunoSEQ multiplex PCR, while the TCRdb copy is restricted to in-frame clones and leaves out a portion. In the table there are some 14,000 clones, about 69% of which are singletons. The sample consisted of CD4+ T cells sorted from PBMCs after roughly 18-hour stimulation, taken from a patient who received antiretroviral therapy. The receptor comes from an adult man with HIV who was CMV-seropositive.

In nucleotides, the CDR3 is TGTGCCAGCAGTCGCAACAGGGGTGCCATTAGCAATCAGCCCCAGCATTTT. This gives the protein CASSRNRGAISNQPQHF. The gene calls are TRBV6-2 or TRBV6-3 and TRBJ1-5, with TRBD1 matching over 7 bases. The V gene's germline CDR1 is MNHEY and CDR2 SVGEGT. CDR3 length: 17 residues. V lost 5 bases to trimming and J lost 0 bases; unmatched junction nucleotides: 10.